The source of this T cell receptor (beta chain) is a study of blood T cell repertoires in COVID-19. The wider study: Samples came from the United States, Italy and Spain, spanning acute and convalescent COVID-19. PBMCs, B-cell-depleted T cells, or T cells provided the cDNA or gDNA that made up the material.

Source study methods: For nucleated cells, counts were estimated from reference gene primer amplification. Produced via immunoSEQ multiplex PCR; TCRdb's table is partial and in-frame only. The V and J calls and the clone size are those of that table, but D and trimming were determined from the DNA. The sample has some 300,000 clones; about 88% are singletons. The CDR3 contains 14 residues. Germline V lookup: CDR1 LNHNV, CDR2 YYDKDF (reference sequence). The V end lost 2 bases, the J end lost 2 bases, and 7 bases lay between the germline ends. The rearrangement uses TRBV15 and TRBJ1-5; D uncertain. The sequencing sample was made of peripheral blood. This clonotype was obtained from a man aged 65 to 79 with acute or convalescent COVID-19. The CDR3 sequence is CATSRQVGNQPQHF. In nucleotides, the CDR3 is TGTGCCACCAGCAGACAGGTCGGCAATCAGCCCCAGCATTTT.